Listed here is a single T cell receptor (beta chain). Its antigen is not identified. This sample stems from a study of shared clonotypes between healthy human individuals. Study-wide results and limits: The represented genetic and exposure-history diversity was limited by the small number of donors.

The assay was immunoSEQ multiplex PCR, and TCRdb's table has in-frame clones only and misses some. The top ten clones hold 0.3% to 0.45% of a sample with 2,500,000 or so clones, about nine tenths of them seen once. The sample was naive CD4+ T cells from PBMCs. Regarding subset: CD45RA+ positively selected. The receptor's source is a man between 18 and 35 years old in good health. Some clones in this sample may be carry-over from other donors' samples.

The CDR3: CASSPRRTSYGTQYF. In DNA, the CDR3 is TGTGCCAGCAGCCCAAGACGGACCTCCTATGGGACCCAGTACTTC. The J gene is TRBJ2-5, the V gene TRBV6-5; D not resolved. Between the trimmed V and J ends, which lost 6 bases and 7 bases, there was a span of 21 bases. CDR3 length: 15 amino acids. Germline-derived CDR1 and CDR2 are MNHEY and SVGAGI.